One and the same sample provided the 5 T cell receptor beta chains below, sequenced in a study of shared T cell receptors in the human thymus. The assay was immunoSEQ multiplex PCR, and TCRdb's table has in-frame clones only and misses some. The data contain about 730,000 clones, 80% to 90% of them singletons. Separately, the same data were catalogued under a study of human thymus T cells.

Sequenced: thymocytes. All receptors derive from a girl under three years old with a congenital heart defect.

The J gene is TRBJ2-1, the V gene TRBV15, with TRBD2 matching over 10 bases. This CDR3 has 18 residues. The V segment lost 3 bases and the J segment 4 bases; nucleotides outside the gene matches: 12. CDR1 is LNHNV, CDR2 YYDKDF, per germline (reference sequence). CDR3 protein: CATSRYYSGGSNYNEQFF. Written as DNA, the CDR3 is TGTGCCACCAGCAGGTATTATAGCGGGGGGTCGAATTACAATGAGCAGTTCTTC.

V and J are TRBV9 and TRBJ2-2, with a possible D match to TRBD2 (6 bases). CDR3 length: 16 amino acids. The germline V gene encodes CDR1 SGDLS and CDR2 YYNGEE. V lost 4 bases and J lost 5, with 18 bases in between. CDR3: CASSQRRRVGTGELFF. The CDR3 DNA reads TGTGCCAGCAGCCAGAGGAGGAGGGTTGGAACCGGGGAGCTGTTTTTT. Filled out from reference TRBV9 and TRBJ2-2, the complete variable domain reads DSGVTQTPKHLITATGQRVTLRCSPRSGDLSVYWYQQSLDQGLQFLIQYYNGEERAKGNILERFSAQQFPDLHSELNLSSLELGDSALYFCASSQRRRVGTGELFFGEGSRLTVL.

This rearrangement joins TRBV2 to TRBJ2-7; 7 bases match TRBD2. V was clipped by 2 bases and J by 5 bases; unmatched bases: 3. The CDR3 consists of 13 residues. CDR1 and CDR2 (germline): SNHLY, FYNNEI. CDR3 region: CASSELGRDEQYF. CDR3 DNA sequence: TGTGCCAGCAGTGAACTTGGGAGGGACGAGCAGTACTTC. Complete variable domain (other parts from reference TRBV2 and TRBJ2-7): EPEVTQTPSHQVTQMGQEVILRCVPISNHLYFYWYRQILGQKVEFLVSFYNNEISEKSEIFDDQFSVERPDGSNFTLKIRSTKLEDSAMYFCASSELGRDEQYFGPGTRLTVT.

CDR3 loop: CASSLTRDSYSPLHF. CDR3 nucleotides: TGCGCCAGCAGCTTGACTCGGGACAGCTATTCACCCCTCCACTTT. The V and J genes are TRBV5-1 and TRBJ1-6; TRBD1 agrees at 7 bases. The CDR3 runs 15 residues. V shed 1 base and J 8 bases; nucleotides not matched to a gene: 6. Looked up from germline, CDR1 is SGHRS and CDR2 is YFSETQ.

The rearrangement links TRBV5-1 to TRBJ1-4; D remains unclear. This CDR3 region has 13 residues. V gave up 2 bases and J gave up 10 bases, with 12 bases separating them. CDR1 and CDR2 (germline): SGHRS, YFSETQ. CDR3: CASSFWTLGKLFF. CDR3 nucleotide sequence: TGCGCCAGCAGCTTCTGGACTCTGGGAAAACTGTTTTTT.